The 31 T cell receptor beta chains reported below all come from one sample, sequenced in a study of CD8+ T cells in alopecia areata. Following extraction, RNA underwent reverse transcription to cDNA, which served as the sequencing template. This table comes from immunoSEQ multiplex PCR, and its TCRdb copy is limited to in-frame clones, with some not included. The table has about 23,000 clones, roughly half seen once; the top ten hold under 35%. Input material: NKG2D-high CD8+ T cells sorted from blood. The origin of the receptors is a human donor with alopecia areata.

Sample share makes this clone medium-sized. The chain joins TRBV28 to TRBJ1-5, with D hard to call. The CDR3 runs to 11 residues. With 3 bases removed from V and 11 bases from J, the gap between germline ends came to 8 bases. CDR1 and CDR2 from the germline V gene are MDHEN and SYDVKM. The chain's CDR3 is CASSFPQAQHF. The DNA for the CDR3 is TGTGCCAGCAGTTTTCCGCAGGCCCAGCATTTT. The variable domain in full, completed from reference TRBV28 and TRBJ1-5, reads DVKVTQSSRYLVKRTGEKVFLECVQDMDHENMFWYRQDPGLGLRLIYFSYDVKMKEKGDIPEGYSVSREKKERFSLILESASTNQTSMYLCASSFPQAQHFGDGTRLSIL.

This clone has a handful of counts. V usage is TRBV5-6 and J usage is TRBJ2-7, with TRBD1 matching over 9 bases. Germline loops: CDR1 SGHDT, CDR2 YYEEEE. CDR3 length equals 15 residues. The trim removed 4 bases at V and 6 bases at J, leaving 11 bases unmatched. The CDR3 is CASSGLGTGRSEQYF. The CDR3 coding sequence is TGTGCCAGCAGCGGCCTGGGGACAGGGCGATCCGAGCAGTACTTC.

This clone was seen only a few times. The chain couples TRBV7-9 to TRBJ2-1; 12 nucleotides match TRBD2. Germline CDR1 reads SEHNR; CDR2 reads FQNEAQ (reference sequence). Trimming cost V 1 base and J 10 bases; bases outside gene matches: 5. CDR3 length: 15 amino acids. Written as DNA, the CDR3 is TGTGCCAGCAGCTTAGTGACTAGCGGGAGACTCGAGCAGTTCTTC. Its translation is CASSLVTSGRLEQFF. Full variable domain (remainder filled in from reference TRBV7-9 and TRBJ2-1): DTGVSQNPRHKITKRGQNVTFRCDPISEHNRLYWYRQTLGQGPEFLTYFQNEAQLEKSRLLSDRFSAERPKGSFSTLEIQRTEQGDSAMYLCASSLVTSGRLEQFFGPGTRLTVL.

The J gene is TRBJ2-5, the V gene TRBV28, with 14 bases matching TRBD2. Germline-derived CDR1 and CDR2 are MDHEN and SYDVKM. The CDR3 runs 16 residues. V dropped 4 bases and J dropped 12; count of bases not matched to a gene: 13. The chain's CDR3 is CASSSTGLAGVIHKYF. Written as DNA, the CDR3 is TGTGCCAGCAGTTCTACGGGACTAGCGGGAGTCATTCACAAGTACTTC.

This clone was found a few times. V gene TRBV4-2 combines with J gene TRBJ2-2, with 10 bases identical to TRBD1. Germline V gene sequence: CDR1 LGHNA, CDR2 YNFKEQ. CDR3 length: 16 residues. The V and J ends lost 0 bases and 5 bases, in that order; junction bases with no gene match: 3. The CDR3 region is CASSQEGQGRTGELFF. As DNA, the CDR3 is TGTGCCAGCAGCCAAGAGGGACAGGGGAGGACCGGGGAGCTGTTTTTT.

To note about this clone: The junction differs from germline at one of its ends, possibly a read error. The chain carries TRBV28 and TRBJ1-1; D is perhaps TRBD1 (5 bases). The CDR3 consists of 11 residues. Germline loops: CDR1 MDHEN, CDR2 SYDVKM. DNA of the CDR3: TGTGCCAGCAGTGCCCCGGGACTGAGGGATTTT. This sequence encodes CASSAPGLRDF.

This CDR3 reads CASNPTGKETQYF. As DNA, the CDR3 is TGTGCCAGCAACCCGACAGGGAAAGAGACCCAGTACTTC. The chain recombines TRBV7-6 with TRBJ2-5; TRBD1 matches 7 bases. V dropped 7 bases and J dropped 3; count of bases not matched to a gene: 5. Germline V gene data show CDR1 as SGHVS and CDR2 as FNYEAQ. The CDR3 contains 13 residues.

The rearrangement links TRBV9 to TRBJ2-1, with D perhaps TRBD2 (6 bases). Germline CDR1 SGDLS, CDR2 YYNGEE. Trimming stripped 7 bases from V and 8 bases from J, with 10 bases between. This CDR3 region has 11 residues. The CDR3 loop reads CASGGMDEQFF. CDR3 in DNA: TGTGCCAGCGGCGGGATGGATGAGCAGTTCTTC.

The gene calls are TRBV5-1 and TRBJ2-3; 13 nucleotides align to TRBD2. CDR3 size: 16 residues. Looked up from germline, CDR1 is SGHRS and CDR2 is YFSETQ. Trimming at V came to 4 bases and at J to 2 bases, leaving 4 bases not matched to a gene. CDR3 DNA sequence: TGCGCCAGCAGCATGGGACTAGCGGGAATCACAGATACGCAGTATTTT. Protein sequence: CASSMGLAGITDTQYF.

The J gene is TRBJ1-1, the V gene TRBV27, with D unclear. Germline CDR1 reads MNHEY; CDR2 reads SMNVEV (reference sequence). Trimming stripped 7 bases from V and 6 bases from J, with 18 bases between. This CDR3 is 14 amino acids long. The CDR3 coding sequence is TGTGCCAGCAATCCCACCACGCGCGGTCCTGAAGCTTTCTTT. The encoded protein is CASNPTTRGPEAFF.

The gene calls are TRBV9 and TRBJ1-2; TRBD1 is a possible D gene (6 bases). Trimming shortened V by 2 bases and J by 6 bases, and 11 bases separated the two germline ends. Germline-derived CDR1 and CDR2 are SGDLS and YYNGEE. This CDR3 is 13 amino acids long. CDR3 nucleotides: TGTGCCAGCAGCGTCGACAGGTATAATGGCTACACCTTC. Translating gives CASSVDRYNGYTF. Looking up the rest from reference TRBV9 and TRBJ1-2 gives the full variable domain: DSGVTQTPKHLITATGQRVTLRCSPRSGDLSVYWYQQSLDQGLQFLIQYYNGEERAKGNILERFSAQQFPDLHSELNLSSLELGDSALYFCASSVDRYNGYTFGSGTRLTVV.

The V and J genes are TRBV29-1 and TRBJ1-2; perhaps TRBD1 as D (5 bases). The CDR3 covers 10 residues. V was clipped by 6 bases and J by 5 bases, with 7 bases between them. From germline, CDR1 is SQVTM and CDR2 ANQGSEA. The CDR3 DNA sequence: TGCAGCGTCCGGGGGTATGGCTACACCTTC. As protein: CSVRGYGYTF.

This sequence joins TRBV28 and TRBJ1-1; D uncertain. Trimming removed 5 bases at V and 3 bases at J, with 16 bases between. Germline CDR1 reads MDHEN; CDR2 reads SYDVKM. The CDR3 consists of 15 residues. The CDR3 DNA sequence: TGTGCCAGCAGTAAACAGTTTTCATATTACACTGAAGCTTTCTTT. This sequence encodes CASSKQFSYYTEAFF.

This sequence joins TRBV2 and TRBJ1-5; possibly TRBD1 for D (5 bases). V gave up 7 bases and J gave up 7 bases, with 17 bases separating them. From germline, CDR1 is SNHLY and CDR2 FYNNEI. The CDR3 loop spans 14 amino acids. CDR3 bases: TGTGCCAGCATTTTAGGGGCAGGAGGCCAGCCCCAGCATTTT. It is translated as CASILGAGGQPQHF.

This clone was detected only a few times. V gene TRBV21-1 combines with J gene TRBJ1-2. TRBV21-1 is recorded as a pseudogene. This CDR3 is built from 17 residues. The CDR3 DNA follows: TGTGCCAGCAGCCCCCCCGGAGGGACGAGGACTAACTATGGCTACACCTTC. It yields the protein CASSPPGGTRTNYGYTF.

This rearrangement joins TRBV9 to TRBJ2-5; TRBD2 aligns across 12 bases. V lost 2 bases and J lost 2; bases outside the gene matches: 1. Germline CDR1 SGDLS, CDR2 YYNGEE. The CDR3 loop spans 15 amino acids. The CDR3 protein is CASSVGTSGQETQYF. The DNA of the CDR3 is TGTGCCAGCAGCGTTGGGACTAGCGGGCAAGAGACCCAGTACTTC.

The chain couples TRBV10-3 to TRBJ2-1; perhaps TRBD2 as D (5 bases). The CDR3 covers 15 residues. Looked up from germline, CDR1 is ENHRY and CDR2 is SYGVKD. The germline V and J ends were trimmed by 3 bases and 4 bases, with 13 bases remaining between them. CDR3 nucleotides: TGTGCCATCAGTGACGAGGAGGTTAGTTACAATGAGCAGTTCTTC. It is translated as CAISDEEVSYNEQFF.

The J gene is TRBJ2-5, the V gene TRBV6-6, with a possible D match to TRBD2 (6 bases). Trimming removed 1 base from V and 1 base from J, with 10 bases in between. The CDR3 totals 15 residues. Germline assignment: CDR1 MNHNY and CDR2 SVGAGI (reference sequence). In DNA form, the CDR3 reads TGTGCCAGCAGTTACTACGAGGGACTCCAAGAGACCCAGTACTTC. Protein product: CASSYYEGLQETQYF.

This clone appeared a few times. The genes are TRBV6-6 and TRBJ2-5; D remains ambiguous. The germline CDR1 and CDR2 sequences are MNHNY and SVGAGI (reference sequence). The V gene lost 4 bases and the J gene lost 5 bases, with 8 bases spanning the gap. CDR3 length: 12 amino acids. The CDR3 here is CASSSPSETQYF. CDR3 DNA: TGTGCCAGCAGTTCCCCCTCCGAGACCCAGTACTTC.

V is TRBV4-1 and J is TRBJ1-2; D ambiguous. The CDR3 spans 14 residues. Germline V gives CDR1 MGHRA, CDR2 YSYEKL. Trimming shortened V by 3 bases and J by 7 bases, and 15 bases separated the two germline ends. This chain's CDR3 is CASSQAREARGYTF. The CDR3 DNA is TGCGCCAGCAGCCAGGCTAGGGAGGCGCGTGGCTACACCTTC.

This clone occurred once. The CDR3 bases are TGTGCCAGTAGGAGGGGGGTAGAGCAGTTCTTC. It specifies CASRRGVEQFF. The V and J genes are TRBV19 and TRBJ2-1; D may correspond to TRBD1 or TRBD2 (6 bases each). Germline values: CDR1 LNHDA, CDR2 SQIVND (reference sequence). V lost 6 bases, J lost 10 bases, and 10 bases lay in between. The CDR3 loop spans 11 amino acids.

In DNA, the CDR3 is TGCAGCGTTGGGGAGAGCTCCTACAATGAGCAGTTCTTC. Translation gives CSVGESSYNEQFF. This chain connects TRBV29-1 to TRBJ2-1; D possibly corresponds to TRBD2 (5 bases). This CDR3 is built from 13 residues. The germline gives CDR1 SQVTM, CDR2 ANQGSEA. With 4 bases removed from V and 0 bases from J, the gap between germline ends came to 7 bases.

V gene TRBV4-1 combines with J gene TRBJ1-2; D remains unclear. The V end was cut by 3 bases, the J end by 5 bases, with 19 bases between. CDR3 size: 16 residues. CDR1 is MGHRA, CDR2 YSYEKL, per germline. CDR3 amino acids: CASSQKGPRILYGYTF. CDR3 nucleotide sequence: TGCGCCAGCAGCCAGAAGGGCCCGCGGATACTTTATGGCTACACCTTC.

The chain is built from TRBV29-1 and TRBJ1-3, with a possible D match to TRBD1 (5 bases). CDR3 length: 11 residues. Germline V gene sequence: CDR1 SQVTM, CDR2 ANQGSEA. The V and J ends lost 4 bases and 7 bases respectively, with 8 bases between them. The CDR3 is CSVVNRNTIYF. As DNA, the CDR3 is TGCAGCGTTGTCAACAGGAACACCATATATTTT.

This chain links TRBV5-1 with TRBJ2-5; 8 bases line up with TRBD1. The end of the DNA is better explained by TRBJ2-7, so the J call may be wrong. Germline V lookup: CDR1 SGHRS, CDR2 YFSETQ. The CDR3 extends over 13 amino acids. The CDR3 here is CASSSDRVYEQYF. Written as DNA, the CDR3 is TGCGCCAGCAGCTCGGACAGGGTCTACGAGCAGTACTTC.

The table lists this clone with a few counts. The rearrangement joins TRBV28 to TRBJ1-3; D call uncertain. Germline V gene data show CDR1 as MDHEN and CDR2 as SYDVKM. V lost 5 bases to trimming and J lost 0 bases, with 8 bases between them. The CDR3 spans 14 residues. DNA of the CDR3: TGTGCCAGCAGTGGCAGCATCTCTGGAAACACCATATATTTT. It encodes CASSGSISGNTIYF.

The chain links TRBV27 to TRBJ2-1, with 7 bases lining up with TRBD1. Looked up from germline, CDR1 is MNHEY and CDR2 is SMNVEV (reference sequence). CDR3 length: 14 amino acids. The trim removed 8 bases at V and 6 bases at J, leaving 10 bases unmatched. This chain's CDR3 is CASSVTGVFNEQFF. The CDR3 DNA reads TGTGCCAGCTCCGTAACAGGGGTTTTCAATGAGCAGTTCTTC.

In its sample, this clone was seen many times. The chain uses TRBV29-1 and TRBJ1-2; TRBD1 matches at 8 bases. The CDR3 is 14 residues long. The trim removed 0 bases at V and 8 bases at J, leaving 8 bases unmatched. CDR1 SQVTM and CDR2 ANQGSEA come from the germline V gene. CDR3 sequence: CSVEDGGTGWGYTF. Written as DNA, the CDR3 is TGCAGCGTTGAAGACGGTGGGACAGGCTGGGGCTACACCTTC.

The V call is TRBV11-3, the J call TRBJ2-7; 13 bases agree with TRBD2. The germline gives CDR1 SGHNT, CDR2 YENEEA. CDR3 length: 15 residues. V lost 5 bases to trimming and J lost 6 bases; unmatched junction nucleotides: 7. The CDR3 reads CASSRGLAGAAEQYF. The CDR3 coding sequence is TGTGCCAGCAGCCGAGGACTAGCGGGAGCGGCCGAGCAGTACTTC.

The chain recombines TRBV11-2 with TRBJ2-1; 16 bases are shared with TRBD2. Trimming took 5 bases from V and 2 from J; bases not matched to a gene: 9. The CDR3 runs 19 residues. Germline V lookup: CDR1 SGHAT, CDR2 FQNNGV. This CDR3 is CASSGSGLAGGPTYNEQFF. CDR3 bases: TGTGCCAGCAGCGGCTCGGGACTAGCGGGAGGGCCAACCTACAATGAGCAGTTCTTC.

V is TRBV11-2 and J is TRBJ2-7; D is possibly TRBD1 (5 bases). This CDR3 region has 13 residues. Germline V lookup: CDR1 SGHAT, CDR2 FQNNGV. V lost 5 bases to trimming and J lost 2 bases, with 10 bases between them. The CDR3 is CASSEQVAYEQYF. The CDR3 DNA reads TGTGCCAGCAGCGAACAGGTAGCCTACGAGCAGTACTTC.